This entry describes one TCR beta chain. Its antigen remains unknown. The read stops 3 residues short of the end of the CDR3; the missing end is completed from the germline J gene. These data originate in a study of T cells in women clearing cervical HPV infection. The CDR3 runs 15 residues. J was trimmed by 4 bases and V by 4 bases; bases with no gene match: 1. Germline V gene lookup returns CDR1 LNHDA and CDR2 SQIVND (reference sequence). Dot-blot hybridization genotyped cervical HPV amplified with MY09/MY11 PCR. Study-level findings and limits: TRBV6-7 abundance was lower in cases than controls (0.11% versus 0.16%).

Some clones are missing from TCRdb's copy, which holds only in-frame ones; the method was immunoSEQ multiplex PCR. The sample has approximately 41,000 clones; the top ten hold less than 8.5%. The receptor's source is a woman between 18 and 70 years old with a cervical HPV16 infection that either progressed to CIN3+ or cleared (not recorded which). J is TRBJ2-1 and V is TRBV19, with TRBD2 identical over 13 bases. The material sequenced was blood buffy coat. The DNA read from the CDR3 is TGTGCCAGTAGTAGGACTAGCGGGAGTTACAATGAG. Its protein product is CASSRTSGSYNE. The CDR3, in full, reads CASSRTSGSYNEQFF. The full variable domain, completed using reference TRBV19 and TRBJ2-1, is DGGITQSPKYLFRKEGQNVTLSCEQNLNHDAMYWYRQDPGQGLRLIYYSQIVNDFQKGDIAEGYSVSREKKESFPLTVTSAQKNPTAFYLCASSRTSGSYNEQFFGPGTRLTVL.